The entry below gives a single T cell receptor beta chain sequence along with its context. The germline V and J ends were trimmed by 1 base and 3 bases, with 13 bases remaining between them. The CDR3 totals 15 residues. Germline V gives CDR1 MGHRA, CDR2 YSYEKL. The entry originates in a study of blood T cell repertoires in COVID-19. As for the study in general: The United States, Italy and Spain were the sources of the acute and convalescent COVID-19 samples.

Repertoires were generated with immunoSEQ multiplex PCR, while TCRdb's copy carries only in-frame clones and drops some. The sample gives over 130,000 clones, 70% to 80% of which show up once; 3.5% to 5% is in the top ten. The source of this sequence is a woman older than 75 with active or convalescent COVID-19. The specimen sequenced was peripheral blood. The chain couples TRBV4-1 to TRBJ2-7; tentative D call: TRBD1 (7 bases). The CDR3 nucleotides read TGCGCCAGCAGCCAAGCGGCGGGACAGAGCTACGAGCAGTACTTC. It translates to CASSQAAGQSYEQYF.